This is a list of T cell receptor beta chains from one sample in a study of cytomegalovirus exposure and HLA in healthy donors. TCRdb's table, derived via immunoSEQ multiplex PCR, lists solely in-frame clones and lacks some. The table includes 90,000 to 140,000 clones, about four fifths detected once. Sequencing was carried out using PBMCs. The receptors here all came from a middle-aged man in good health and CMV-seronegative. Both conserved end residues are trimmed from each CDR3. The order of the fields is J gene, V gene, D gene, CDR3 length, clone size, CDR3 protein. D genes are given only for firm matches. Expanded clones are given a class, and other clones once, few, many or no size at all.

j_call: TRBJ2-1
v_call: TRBV7-9
d_call: NA
cdr3_length: 14
clone_size: once
cdr3_aa: ASSLGTGLGYNEQF

j_call: TRBJ1-1
v_call: TRBV18
d_call: TRBD1
cdr3_length: 14
clone_size: NA
cdr3_aa: ASSPLGTGGETEAF

j_call: TRBJ1-5
v_call: TRBV2
d_call: NA
cdr3_length: 12
clone_size: NA
cdr3_aa: ASSDRQGNQPQH

j_call: TRBJ2-1
v_call: TRBV2
d_call: NA
cdr3_length: 12
clone_size: NA
cdr3_aa: ASSEAGRTDEQF

j_call: TRBJ2-7
v_call: TRBV29-1
d_call: TRBD1
cdr3_length: 11
clone_size: NA
cdr3_aa: SVEVQGAYEQY

j_call: TRBJ2-2
v_call: TRBV5-4
d_call: NA
cdr3_length: 11
clone_size: NA
cdr3_aa: ASSSSVTGELF

j_call: TRBJ1-5
v_call: TRBV27
d_call: TRBD1
cdr3_length: 12
clone_size: NA
cdr3_aa: ASSGTGGSQPQH

j_call: TRBJ2-3
v_call: TRBV11-2
d_call: TRBD2
cdr3_length: 14
clone_size: once
cdr3_aa: ASSFFGREGTDTQY

j_call: TRBJ1-2
v_call: TRBV2
d_call: NA
cdr3_length: 12
clone_size: NA
cdr3_aa: ASSELGVFGGYT

j_call: TRBJ2-7
v_call: TRBV30
d_call: NA
cdr3_length: 11
clone_size: once
cdr3_aa: AWSGRAQYEQY

j_call: TRBJ1-1
v_call: TRBV19
d_call: NA
cdr3_length: 11
clone_size: NA
cdr3_aa: ASSPAGNTEAF

j_call: TRBJ2-1
v_call: TRBV28
d_call: NA
cdr3_length: 13
clone_size: once
cdr3_aa: ASSFGAQGGGEQF

j_call: TRBJ2-7
v_call: TRBV23-1
d_call: NA
cdr3_length: 13
clone_size: few
cdr3_aa: ASRYMVSRTYEQY

j_call: TRBJ1-2
v_call: TRBV7-3
d_call: TRBD1
cdr3_length: 13
clone_size: NA
cdr3_aa: ASRPSGTGTYGYT

j_call: TRBJ1-1
v_call: TRBV14
d_call: NA
cdr3_length: 11
clone_size: once
cdr3_aa: ASSQVRGTEAF

j_call: TRBJ1-5
v_call: TRBV19
d_call: NA
cdr3_length: 12
clone_size: once
cdr3_aa: ASTRHEGDQPQH

j_call: TRBJ1-4
v_call: TRBV4-3
d_call: NA
cdr3_length: 12
clone_size: NA
cdr3_aa: ASSQDSTNEKLF

j_call: TRBJ2-1
v_call: TRBV19
d_call: TRBD2
cdr3_length: 14
clone_size: NA
cdr3_aa: ASSPRTSGRAPEQF

j_call: TRBJ1-2
v_call: TRBV29-1
d_call: NA
cdr3_length: 11
clone_size: NA
cdr3_aa: SVEGGGYYGYT

j_call: TRBJ2-1
v_call: TRBV11-2
d_call: NA
cdr3_length: 14
clone_size: NA
cdr3_aa: ASSTGRVMTNNEQF

j_call: TRBJ2-3
v_call: TRBV7-9
d_call: TRBD1
cdr3_length: 14
clone_size: NA
cdr3_aa: ASSSLGTGGTDTQY

j_call: TRBJ1-4
v_call: TRBV28
d_call: NA
cdr3_length: 12
clone_size: once
cdr3_aa: ASSLRGANEKLF

j_call: TRBJ1-1
v_call: TRBV5-1
d_call: NA
cdr3_length: 11
clone_size: NA
cdr3_aa: ASSLSAGTEAF

j_call: TRBJ2-7
v_call: TRBV5-1
d_call: NA
cdr3_length: 13
clone_size: NA
cdr3_aa: ASSLGGSGVYEQY